Each of the 25 T cell receptor beta chains below was sequenced from the same sample in a study of cytomegalovirus exposure and HLA in healthy donors. Here immunoSEQ multiplex PCR was the method, and the copy in TCRdb shows in-frame clones only, minus some. This table holds around 300,000 clones, approximately 90% found once. Sequences were obtained from PBMCs. The receptors here all came from a woman aged 30 to 39 in good health and CMV-seropositive.

This chain uses TRBV7-9 with TRBJ1-2; TRBD1 aligns across 7 bases. Germline-derived CDR1 and CDR2 are SEHNR and FQNEAQ (reference sequence). Unmatched junction bases numbered 4, after V lost 8 bases and J lost 4 bases. The CDR3 has 12 residues. The CDR3 DNA is TGTGCCAGCGTGCAGGGGGGCTATGGCTACACCTTC. It is translated as CASVQGGYGYTF.

V and J are TRBV4-1 and TRBJ2-3; D gene unclear. CDR1 is MGHRA and CDR2 is YSYEKL in the germline V gene. The CDR3 extends over 14 amino acids. The V gene lost 0 bases and the J gene lost 5 bases, with 9 bases spanning the gap. CDR3 region: CASSQERLVDTQYF. CDR3 coding DNA: TGCGCCAGCAGCCAAGAACGTCTAGTAGATACGCAGTATTTT.

The chain joins TRBV19 to TRBJ1-5, with D unclear. Germline V lookup: CDR1 LNHDA, CDR2 SQIVND (reference sequence). Trimming removed 3 bases from V and 2 bases from J, with 14 bases in between. The CDR3 has 16 amino acids. The CDR3 region has the DNA TGTGCCAGTAGTATCTTGGACGCCGGGCGCAATCAGCCCCAGCATTTT. This sequence encodes CASSILDAGRNQPQHF.

The chain joins TRBV6-1 to TRBJ2-7, with TRBD2 matching over 15 bases. Germline loops: CDR1 MNHNS, CDR2 SASEGT. The junction had 13 bases not matched to a gene; V was cut back by 0 bases and J by 4 bases. This CDR3 comprises 20 residues. As DNA, the CDR3 is TGTGCCAGCAGTGAAGCAGGGTGGGGCAGGGGACTAGCGGGAGGTTACGAGCAGTACTTC. The encoded protein is CASSEAGWGRGLAGGYEQYF.

The rearrangement joins TRBV5-1 to TRBJ1-2; D gene uncertain. The CDR3 consists of 14 residues. V was trimmed by 0 bases and J by 4 bases, leaving 10 bases between them. CDR1 is SGHRS and CDR2 is YFSETQ in the germline V gene. This chain's CDR3 is CASSLERQSYGYTF. In DNA, the CDR3 is TGCGCCAGCAGCTTGGAACGGCAGTCCTATGGCTACACCTTC.

This clone has just one count. This chain links TRBV9 with TRBJ1-3; possibly TRBD1 for D (5 bases). V was pared by 3 bases and J by 0 bases, with 10 bases between. CDR3 length: 15 residues. Germline lookup yields CDR1 SGDLS and CDR2 YYNGEE. CDR3 amino acids: CASSGGRSSGNTIYF. DNA for the CDR3: TGTGCCAGCAGCGGGGGACGCAGCTCTGGAAACACCATATATTTT.

The chain is built from TRBV6-5 and TRBJ2-7; 9 bases map to TRBD2. The CDR3 length is 15 residues. Germline loops: CDR1 MNHEY, CDR2 SVGAGI. The V and J ends lost 2 bases and 2 bases, in that order; junction bases with no gene match: 4. The CDR3 DNA follows: TGTGCCAGCAGTTACGCTTCTAGCGGGACCTACGAGCAGTACTTC. It encodes CASSYASSGTYEQYF.

The chain has TRBV27 and TRBJ1-1; possibly TRBD1 for D (6 bases). Trimming shortened V by 6 bases and J by 0 bases, and 11 bases separated the two germline ends. This CDR3 has 14 amino acids. Germline V gene data show CDR1 as MNHEY and CDR2 as SMNVEV (reference sequence). The DNA for the CDR3 is TGTGCCAGCAGCCCCAGGGACATGAACACTGAAGCTTTCTTT. Its translation: CASSPRDMNTEAFF.

V is TRBV11-2 and J is TRBJ2-7; D is unresolved. In germline, CDR1 is SGHAT, CDR2 FQNNGV. CDR3 length: 14 amino acids. Trimming took 1 base from V and 7 from J, leaving 14 bases between them. CDR3 bases: TGTGCCAGCAGCTTAGTTCGGTCTAGAGGTGAGCAGTACTTC. Translated, it gives CASSLVRSRGEQYF.

V is TRBV27 and J is TRBJ2-7, with 9 bases aligning to TRBD1. The CDR3 runs to 15 residues. Trimming took 4 bases from V and 3 from J; bases not matched to a gene: 7. The germline V gene has CDR1 MNHEY and CDR2 SMNVEV (reference sequence). The chain's CDR3 is CASSWGQGWYYEQYF. The DNA of the CDR3 is TGTGCCAGCAGTTGGGGACAGGGATGGTACTACGAGCAGTACTTC.

This sequence joins TRBV5-1 and TRBJ2-1, with D perhaps TRBD1 or TRBD2 (5 bases each). CDR1 is SGHRS, CDR2 YFSETQ, per germline. This CDR3 has 12 amino acids. Trimming cost V 1 base and J 13 bases, with 12 bases left between them. This CDR3 reads CASSLTGGLQFF. The CDR3 nucleotides read TGCGCCAGCAGCTTGACAGGCGGGCTCCAGTTCTTC.

The chain employs TRBV18 and TRBJ2-7; 9 bases are a match to TRBD1. Losses at the gene ends were 2 bases for V and 5 bases for J; bases not matched to a gene: 7. This CDR3 is 15 amino acids long. Germline CDR1 reads KGHSH; CDR2 reads LQKENI. In DNA form, the CDR3 reads TGTGCCAGCTCACCATTGGGTACAGGGGGCAACGAGCAGTACTTC. This encodes CASSPLGTGGNEQYF.

V is TRBV28 and J is TRBJ1-1; 8 bases agree with TRBD1. V lost 7 bases to trimming and J lost 7 bases; unmatched junction nucleotides: 14. Germline loops: CDR1 MDHEN, CDR2 SYDVKM. This CDR3 has 15 residues. The CDR3: CASKNSRGRLGEAFF. In DNA, the CDR3 is TGTGCCAGCAAAAATTCCAGGGGGCGCTTAGGTGAAGCTTTCTTT.

With respect to this clone: Within the sample, other DNA sequences also encode this same CDR3. The V and J genes are TRBV2 and TRBJ1-5; 7 bases match TRBD1. V was clipped by 5 bases and J by 1 base; unmatched bases: 2. Germline lookup yields CDR1 SNHLY and CDR2 FYNNEI. The CDR3 is 14 residues long. CDR3 nucleotides: TGTGCCAGCAGTAGGGACAGCAGCAATCAGCCCCAGCATTTT. Protein: CASSRDSSNQPQHF. Supplemented by reference TRBV2 and TRBJ1-5, the full variable domain reads EPEVTQTPSHQVTQMGQEVILRCVPISNHLYFYWYRQILGQKVEFLVSFYNNEISEKSEIFDDQFSVERPDGSNFTLKIRSTKLEDSAMYFCASSRDSSNQPQHFGDGTRLSIL.

This clone appeared a single time. V usage is TRBV7-3 and J usage is TRBJ2-7; 7 bases are shared with TRBD2. Germline CDR1 is SGHTA and CDR2 is FQGTGA. The CDR3 loop spans 13 amino acids. J gave up 6 bases and V 4 bases, and 6 bases lay outside the gene matches. The CDR3 spells CASSSGLVGEQYF. The CDR3 region has the DNA TGTGCCAGCAGCTCCGGACTAGTCGGCGAGCAGTACTTC.

The chain couples TRBV7-2 to TRBJ1-5; D gene ambiguous. CDR1 and CDR2 from the germline V gene are SGHTA and FQGNSA. The CDR3 extends over 13 amino acids. V was clipped by 5 bases and J by 7 bases, with 12 bases between them. CDR3 loop: CASSDRAGQPQHF. The CDR3 region has the DNA TGTGCCAGCAGCGACCGCGCGGGCCAGCCCCAGCATTTT.

This chain links TRBV5-4 with TRBJ2-7; no definite D call. V was pared by 7 bases and J by 6 bases, with 11 bases between. The CDR3 spans 11 residues. The germline V gene encodes CDR1 SGHNT and CDR2 YYREEE (reference sequence). CDR3 region: CASSSSSEQYF. In nucleotides, the CDR3 is TGTGCCAGCTCAAGTTCTTCCGAGCAGTACTTC.

This chain links TRBV6-5 with TRBJ2-7, with a tentative D call TRBD2 (6 bases). V was clipped by 4 bases and J by 2 bases, with 12 bases between them. The CDR3 consists of 14 residues. Germline V CDR1 and CDR2: MNHEY, SVGAGI. The CDR3 reads CASSSGVNPYEQYF. Written as DNA, the CDR3 is TGTGCCAGCAGTTCGGGGGTAAACCCCTACGAGCAGTACTTC.

The V and J genes are TRBV28 and TRBJ1-2; TRBD1 matches 10 bases. The CDR3 is made up of 15 amino acids. The germline V gene has CDR1 MDHEN and CDR2 SYDVKM. Trimming at V came to 5 bases and at J to 4 bases, leaving 7 bases not matched to a gene. Here the CDR3 reads CASSPTTGGGYGYTF. The CDR3 region has the DNA TGTGCCAGCAGTCCAACGACAGGGGGCGGCTATGGCTACACCTTC.

The J gene is TRBJ1-2, the V gene TRBV6-6; TRBD1 matches 8 bases. Germline loops: CDR1 MNHNY, CDR2 SVGAGI (reference sequence). V shed 5 bases, J shed 3 bases, and the junction held 8 bases outside the gene matches. There are 15 residues in the CDR3. CDR3 loop: CASSARDRKDYGYTF. In nucleotides, the CDR3 is TGTGCCAGCAGTGCTAGGGACAGGAAAGACTATGGCTACACCTTC.

The V gene is TRBV5-1, the J gene TRBJ2-2; no definite D call. V lost 0 bases, J lost 11 bases, and 14 bases lay in between. The CDR3 contains 14 residues. Germline assignment: CDR1 SGHRS and CDR2 YFSETQ. For the CDR3, the DNA is TGCGCCAGCAGCTTGGCCAATCAGGCGCTTGAGCTGTTTTTT. Its protein product is CASSLANQALELFF. Together with reference TRBV5-1 and TRBJ2-2, the CDR3 gives the full variable domain: KAGVTQTPRYLIKTRGQQVTLSCSPISGHRSVSWYQQTPGQGLQFLFEYFSETQRNKGNFPGRFSGRQFSNSRSEMNVSTLELGDSALYLCASSLANQALELFFGEGSRLTVL.

The genes are TRBV7-6 and TRBJ1-2, with TRBD1 as a possible D gene (6 bases). Per the germline V gene, CDR1 is SGHVS and CDR2 is FNYEAQ. The CDR3 consists of 14 residues. Trimming pared 5 bases from V and 2 bases from J, leaving 12 bases between. CDR3 in amino acids: CASSPGQTNYGYTF. CDR3 in DNA: TGTGCCAGCAGCCCAGGACAGACCAACTATGGCTACACCTTC.

The chain joins TRBV11-1 to TRBJ2-1; perhaps D is TRBD1 or TRBD2 (7 bases each). V dropped 1 base and J dropped 3 bases, with 13 bases sitting between them. The CDR3 totals 16 residues. Germline values: CDR1 SGHAT, CDR2 FQDESV (reference sequence). As DNA, the CDR3 is TGTGCCAGCAGCTTAGAGGGAGGGGGCTTCTACAATGAGCAGTTCTTC. It codes for CASSLEGGGFYNEQFF.

The V and J genes are TRBV5-1 and TRBJ2-7; D is undetermined. CDR1 is SGHRS and CDR2 is YFSETQ in the germline V gene. CDR3 size: 14 residues. V was pared by 2 bases and J by 0 bases, with 9 bases between. CDR3 in DNA: TGCGCCAGCAGCTTAGCTTTGAGCTCCTACGAGCAGTACTTC. Translation: CASSLALSSYEQYF.

CDR3 in amino acids: CASNPGGRNEQYF. Here the CDR3 DNA reads TGTGCCAGCAATCCTGGAGGTCGCAACGAGCAGTACTTC. This rearrangement joins TRBV28 to TRBJ2-7; a weak D match, TRBD2 (5 bases). Germline CDR1 MDHEN, CDR2 SYDVKM. The CDR3 covers 13 residues. V was clipped by 7 bases and J by 5 bases, with 15 bases between them.